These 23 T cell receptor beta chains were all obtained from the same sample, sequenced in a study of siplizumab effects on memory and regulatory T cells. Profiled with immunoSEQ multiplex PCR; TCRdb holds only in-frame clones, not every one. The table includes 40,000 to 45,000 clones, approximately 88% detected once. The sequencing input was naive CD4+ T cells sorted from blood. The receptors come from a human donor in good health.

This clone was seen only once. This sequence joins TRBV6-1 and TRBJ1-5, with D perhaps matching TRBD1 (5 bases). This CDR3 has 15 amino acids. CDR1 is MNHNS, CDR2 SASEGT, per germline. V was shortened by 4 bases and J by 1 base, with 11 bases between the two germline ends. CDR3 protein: CASSAGVRSNQPQHF. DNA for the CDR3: TGTGCCAGCAGTGCGGGGGTAAGAAGCAATCAGCCCCAGCATTTT.

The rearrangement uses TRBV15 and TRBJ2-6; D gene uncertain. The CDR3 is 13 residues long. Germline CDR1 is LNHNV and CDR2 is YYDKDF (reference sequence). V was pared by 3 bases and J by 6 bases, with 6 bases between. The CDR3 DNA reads TGTGCCACCAGCAGTATAATGGCCAACGTCCTGACTTTC. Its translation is CATSSIMANVLTF.

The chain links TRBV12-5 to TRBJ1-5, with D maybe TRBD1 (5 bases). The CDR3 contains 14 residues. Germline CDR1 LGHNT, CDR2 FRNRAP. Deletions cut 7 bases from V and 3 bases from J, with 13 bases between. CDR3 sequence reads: CASAGGGNNQPQHF. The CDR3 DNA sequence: TGTGCTAGTGCCGGCGGGGGAAACAATCAGCCCCAGCATTTT.

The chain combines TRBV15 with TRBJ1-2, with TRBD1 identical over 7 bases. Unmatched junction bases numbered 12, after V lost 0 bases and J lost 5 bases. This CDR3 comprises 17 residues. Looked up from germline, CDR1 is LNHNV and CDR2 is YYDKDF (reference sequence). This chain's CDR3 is CATSRDRGTELWYGYTF. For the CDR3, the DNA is TGTGCCACCAGCAGAGATCGAGGGACAGAACTATGGTATGGCTACACCTTC.

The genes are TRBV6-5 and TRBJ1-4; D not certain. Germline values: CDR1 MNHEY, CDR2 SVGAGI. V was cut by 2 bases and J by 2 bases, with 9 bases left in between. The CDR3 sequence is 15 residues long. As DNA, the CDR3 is TGTGCCAGCAGTTACGAGGGCAGGACTAATGAAAAACTGTTTTTT. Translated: CASSYEGRTNEKLFF.

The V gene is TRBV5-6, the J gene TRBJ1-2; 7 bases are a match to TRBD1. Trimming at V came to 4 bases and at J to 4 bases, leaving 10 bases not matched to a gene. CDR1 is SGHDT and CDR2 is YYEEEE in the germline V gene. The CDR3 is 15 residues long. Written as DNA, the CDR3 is TGTGCCAGCAGCGGCGGACAGGATTTGACCTATGGCTACACCTTC. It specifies CASSGGQDLTYGYTF.

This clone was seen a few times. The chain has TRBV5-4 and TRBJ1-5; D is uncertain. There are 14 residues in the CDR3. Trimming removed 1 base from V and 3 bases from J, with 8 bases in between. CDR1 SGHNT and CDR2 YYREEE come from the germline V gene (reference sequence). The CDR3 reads CASSLMGYNQPQHF. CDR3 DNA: TGTGCCAGCAGCTTGATGGGGTACAATCAGCCCCAGCATTTT. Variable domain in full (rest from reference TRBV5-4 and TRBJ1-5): ETGVTQSPTHLIKTRGQQVTLRCSSQSGHNTVSWYQQALGQGPQFIFQYYREEENGRGNFPPRFSGLQFPNYSSELNVNALELDDSALYLCASSLMGYNQPQHFGDGTRLSIL.

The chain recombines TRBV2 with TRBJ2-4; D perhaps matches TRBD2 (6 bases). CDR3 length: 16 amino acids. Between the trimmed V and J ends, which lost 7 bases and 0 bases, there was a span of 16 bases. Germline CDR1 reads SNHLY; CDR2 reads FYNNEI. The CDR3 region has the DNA TGTGCCAGCACTGGTGGGACTGACCTAGCCAAAAACATTCAGTACTTC. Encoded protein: CASTGGTDLAKNIQYF.

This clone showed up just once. The CDR3 reads CASQGQTYGYTF. The CDR3 DNA sequence: TGTGCCAGCCAAGGACAGACCTATGGCTACACCTTC. This chain joins TRBV25-1 and TRBJ1-2; D possibly corresponds to TRBD1 (6 bases). Trimming took 8 bases from V and 4 from J, leaving 11 bases between them. This CDR3 spans 12 amino acids. Germline loops: CDR1 MGHDK, CDR2 SYGVNS.

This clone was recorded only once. The CDR3 sequence is CASSYSMRTDFTKQYF. The CDR3 nucleotides read TGTGCCAGCAGTTACTCGATGCGGACAGACTTTACGAAGCAGTACTTC. This rearrangement joins TRBV6-5 to TRBJ2-7; TRBD1 might be the D (6 bases). Germline assignment: CDR1 MNHEY and CDR2 SVGAGI. The V and J ends lost 0 bases and 8 bases respectively, with 20 bases between them. The CDR3 contains 16 residues.

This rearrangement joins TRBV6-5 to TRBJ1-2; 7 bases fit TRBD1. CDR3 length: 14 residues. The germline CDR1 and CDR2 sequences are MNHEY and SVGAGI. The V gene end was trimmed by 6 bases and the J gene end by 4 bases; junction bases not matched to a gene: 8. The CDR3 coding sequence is TGTGCCAGCAGCCGACAGGGAGGAGGCTATGGCTACACCTTC. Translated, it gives CASSRQGGGYGYTF.

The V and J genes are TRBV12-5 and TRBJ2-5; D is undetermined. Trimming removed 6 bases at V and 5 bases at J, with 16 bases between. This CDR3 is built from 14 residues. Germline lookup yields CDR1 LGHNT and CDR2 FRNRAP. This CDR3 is CASGSQSDGETQYF. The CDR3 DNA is TGTGCTAGTGGCTCCCAGAGTGACGGGGAGACCCAGTACTTC.

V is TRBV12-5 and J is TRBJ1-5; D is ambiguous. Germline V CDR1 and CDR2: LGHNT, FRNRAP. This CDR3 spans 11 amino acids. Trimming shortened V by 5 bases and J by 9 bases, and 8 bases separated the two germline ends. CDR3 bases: TGTGCTAGTGGTCCCTGGGGGCCCCAGCATTTT. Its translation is CASGPWGPQHF.

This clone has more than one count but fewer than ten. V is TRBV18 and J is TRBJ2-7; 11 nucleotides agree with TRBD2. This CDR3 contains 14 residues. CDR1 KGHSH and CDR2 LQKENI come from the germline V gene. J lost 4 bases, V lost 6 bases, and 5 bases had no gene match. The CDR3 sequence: CASSPGTSGYEQYF. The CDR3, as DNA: TGTGCCAGCTCCCCCGGGACTAGCGGATACGAGCAGTACTTC.

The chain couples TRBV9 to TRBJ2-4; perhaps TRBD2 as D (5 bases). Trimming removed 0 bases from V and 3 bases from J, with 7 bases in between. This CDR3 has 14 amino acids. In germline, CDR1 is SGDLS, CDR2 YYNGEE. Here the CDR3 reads CASSVAGYKNIQYF. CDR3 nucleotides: TGTGCCAGCAGCGTAGCGGGGTACAAAAACATTCAGTACTTC.

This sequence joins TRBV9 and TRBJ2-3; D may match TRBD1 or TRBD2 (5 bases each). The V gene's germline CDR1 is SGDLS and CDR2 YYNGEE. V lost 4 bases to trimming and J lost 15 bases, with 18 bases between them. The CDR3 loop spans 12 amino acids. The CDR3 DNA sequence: TGTGCCAGCAGCTCCGAGGGGAGATCCCCCTATTTT. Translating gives CASSSEGRSPYF.

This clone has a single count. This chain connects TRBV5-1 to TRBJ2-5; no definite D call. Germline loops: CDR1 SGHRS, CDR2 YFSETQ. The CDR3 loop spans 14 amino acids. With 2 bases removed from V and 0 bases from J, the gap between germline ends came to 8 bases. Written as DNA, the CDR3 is TGCGCCAGCAGCTTTTCACAGTACCAAGAGACCCAGTACTTC. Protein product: CASSFSQYQETQYF.

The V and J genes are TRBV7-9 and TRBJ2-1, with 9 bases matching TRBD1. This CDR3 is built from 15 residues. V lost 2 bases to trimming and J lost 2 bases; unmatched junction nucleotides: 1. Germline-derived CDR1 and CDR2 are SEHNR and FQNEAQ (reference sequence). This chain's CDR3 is CASSLRQGAYNEQFF. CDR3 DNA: TGTGCCAGCAGCTTAAGACAGGGGGCCTACAATGAGCAGTTCTTC.

The CDR3 DNA is TGTGCCAGTAGTATAGCAGCGGCAGCTGGGGCCAACGTCCTGACTTTC. Residues: CASSIAAAAGANVLTF. V is TRBV19 and J is TRBJ2-6, with a weak D call TRBD2 (5 bases). The CDR3 extends over 16 amino acids. The germline V and J ends were trimmed by 1 base and 2 bases, with 9 bases remaining between them. In germline, CDR1 is LNHDA, CDR2 SQIVND (reference sequence).

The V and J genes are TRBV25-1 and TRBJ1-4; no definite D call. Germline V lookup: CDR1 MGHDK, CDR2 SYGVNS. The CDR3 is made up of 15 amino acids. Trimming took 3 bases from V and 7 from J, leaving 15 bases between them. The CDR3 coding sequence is TGTGCCAGCAGTGACGATTCAGGATCGGGTGAAAAACTGTTTTTT. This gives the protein CASSDDSGSGEKLFF. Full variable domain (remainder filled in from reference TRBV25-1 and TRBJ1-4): EADIYQTPRYLVIGTGKKITLECSQTMGHDKMYWYQQDPGMELHLIHYSYGVNSTEKGDLSSESTVSRIRTEHFPLTLESARPSHTSQYLCASSDDSGSGEKLFFGSGTQLSVL.

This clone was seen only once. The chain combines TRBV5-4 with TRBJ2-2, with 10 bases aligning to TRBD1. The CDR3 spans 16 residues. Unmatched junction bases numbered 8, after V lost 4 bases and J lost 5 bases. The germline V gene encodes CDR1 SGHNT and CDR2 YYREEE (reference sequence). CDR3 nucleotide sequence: TGTGCCAGCAGCACGTGGGGACAGGGGAAAACCGGGGAGCTGTTTTTT. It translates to CASSTWGQGKTGELFF. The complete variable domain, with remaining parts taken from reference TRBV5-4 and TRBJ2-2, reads ETGVTQSPTHLIKTRGQQVTLRCSSQSGHNTVSWYQQALGQGPQFIFQYYREEENGRGNFPPRFSGLQFPNYSSELNVNALELDDSALYLCASSTWGQGKTGELFFGEGSRLTVL.

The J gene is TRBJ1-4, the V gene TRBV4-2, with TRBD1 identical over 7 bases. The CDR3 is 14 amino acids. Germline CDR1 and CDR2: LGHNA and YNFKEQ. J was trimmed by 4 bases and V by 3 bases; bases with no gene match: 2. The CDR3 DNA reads TGTGCCAGCAGCCAGGGACAGTTTAATGAAAAACTGTTTTTT. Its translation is CASSQGQFNEKLFF.

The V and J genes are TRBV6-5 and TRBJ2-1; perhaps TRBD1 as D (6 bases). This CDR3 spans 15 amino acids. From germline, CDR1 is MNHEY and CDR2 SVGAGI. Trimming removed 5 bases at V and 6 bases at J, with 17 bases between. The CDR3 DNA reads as TGTGCCAGCAGTCCACAGGGAGCGCCAACCAATGAGCAGTTCTTC. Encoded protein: CASSPQGAPTNEQFF.